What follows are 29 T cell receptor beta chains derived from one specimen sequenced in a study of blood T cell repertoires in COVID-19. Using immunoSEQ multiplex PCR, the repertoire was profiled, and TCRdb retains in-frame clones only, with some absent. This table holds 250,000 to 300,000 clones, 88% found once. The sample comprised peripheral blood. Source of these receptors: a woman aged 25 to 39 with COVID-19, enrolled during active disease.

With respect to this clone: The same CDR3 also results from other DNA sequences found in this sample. The CDR3 here is CASSLGRVYEQYF. CDR3 nucleotides: TGTGCCAGCAGCTTAGGCAGGGTTTACGAGCAGTACTTC. The chain joins TRBV7-6 to TRBJ2-7, with a tentative D call TRBD1 (5 bases). V was cut by 1 base and J by 4 bases, with 8 bases left in between. In germline, CDR1 is SGHVS, CDR2 FNYEAQ. This CDR3 region has 13 residues.

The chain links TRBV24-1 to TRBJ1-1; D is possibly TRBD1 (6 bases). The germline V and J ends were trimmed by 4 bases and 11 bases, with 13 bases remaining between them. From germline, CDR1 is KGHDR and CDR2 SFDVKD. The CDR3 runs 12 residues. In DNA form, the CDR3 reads TGTGCCACCAGTGAACGGCAGGGGTTTGCTTTCTTT. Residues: CATSERQGFAFF.

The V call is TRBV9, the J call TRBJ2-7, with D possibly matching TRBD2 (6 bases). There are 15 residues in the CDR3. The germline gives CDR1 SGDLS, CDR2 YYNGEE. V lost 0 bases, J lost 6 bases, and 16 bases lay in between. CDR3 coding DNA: TGTGCCAGCAGCGTAGACGGAGGACTACCCTTCGAGCAGTACTTC. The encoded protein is CASSVDGGLPFEQYF.

CDR3 region: CASSLFPVYGYTF. CDR3 nucleotides: TGTGCCAGCAGCTTATTCCCAGTCTATGGCTACACCTTC. The chain combines TRBV7-2 with TRBJ1-2; D call uncertain. CDR1 and CDR2 (germline): SGHTA, FQGNSA. There are 13 residues in the CDR3. The ends were cut back, 2 bases at V and 4 bases at J, with 8 bases in the middle. Looking up the rest from reference TRBV7-2 and TRBJ1-2 gives the full variable domain: GAGVSQSPSNKVTEKGKDVELRCDPISGHTALYWYRQSLGQGLEFLIYFQGNSAPDKSGLPSDRFSAERTGGSVSTLTIQRTQQEDSAVYLCASSLFPVYGYTFGSGTRLTVV.

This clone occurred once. DNA of the CDR3: TGTGCCAGCAGTTTGACAGGGGTTCTCACTGAAGCTTTCTTT. It yields the protein CASSLTGVLTEAFF. The chain recombines TRBV28 with TRBJ1-1; 8 positions match TRBD1. This CDR3 has 14 amino acids. After removal of 3 bases from V and 4 bases from J, the junction contained 4 bases not matched to a gene. Germline V gene sequence: CDR1 MDHEN, CDR2 SYDVKM.

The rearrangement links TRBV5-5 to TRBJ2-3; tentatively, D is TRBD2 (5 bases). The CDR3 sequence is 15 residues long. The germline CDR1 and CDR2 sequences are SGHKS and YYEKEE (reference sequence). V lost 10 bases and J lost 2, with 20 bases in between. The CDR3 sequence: CASLPGGPYTDTQYF. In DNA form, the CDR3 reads TGTGCCTCCCTACCGGGCGGGCCATACACAGATACGCAGTATTTT.

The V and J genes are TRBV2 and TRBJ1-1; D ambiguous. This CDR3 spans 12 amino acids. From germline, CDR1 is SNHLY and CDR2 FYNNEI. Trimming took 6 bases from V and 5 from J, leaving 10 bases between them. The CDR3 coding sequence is TGTGCCAGCAGCCCTGAGCGGACTGAAGCTTTCTTT. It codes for CASSPERTEAFF.

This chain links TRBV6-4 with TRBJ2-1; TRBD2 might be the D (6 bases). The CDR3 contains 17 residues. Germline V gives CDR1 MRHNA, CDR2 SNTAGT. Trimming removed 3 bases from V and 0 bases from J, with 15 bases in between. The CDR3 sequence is CASSETPRRGSYNEQFF. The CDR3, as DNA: TGTGCCAGCAGTGAAACCCCCCGGCGGGGCTCCTACAATGAGCAGTTCTTC.

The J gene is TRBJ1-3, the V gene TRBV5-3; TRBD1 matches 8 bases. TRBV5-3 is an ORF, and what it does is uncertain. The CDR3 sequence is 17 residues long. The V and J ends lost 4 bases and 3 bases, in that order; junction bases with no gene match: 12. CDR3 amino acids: CARSGGGQVVGGNTIYF. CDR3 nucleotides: TGTGCCAGAAGCGGAGGGGGACAGGTGGTCGGTGGAAACACCATATATTTT.

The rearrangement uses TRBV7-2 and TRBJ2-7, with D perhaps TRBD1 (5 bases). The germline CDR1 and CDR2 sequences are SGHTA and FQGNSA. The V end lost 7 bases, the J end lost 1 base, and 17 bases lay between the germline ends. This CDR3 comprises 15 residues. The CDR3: CASNTRPGLSYEQYF. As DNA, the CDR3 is TGTGCCAGCAATACTCGGCCAGGGTTGTCCTACGAGCAGTACTTC.

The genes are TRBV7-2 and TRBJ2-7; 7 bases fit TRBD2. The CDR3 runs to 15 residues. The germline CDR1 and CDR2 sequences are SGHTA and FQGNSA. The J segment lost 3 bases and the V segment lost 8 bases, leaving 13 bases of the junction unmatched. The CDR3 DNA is TGTGCCAGCTCGATGGACCAGCGGGGACTCTACGAGCAGTACTTC. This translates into CASSMDQRGLYEQYF. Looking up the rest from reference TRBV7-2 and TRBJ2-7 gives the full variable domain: GAGVSQSPSNKVTEKGKDVELRCDPISGHTALYWYRQSLGQGLEFLIYFQGNSAPDKSGLPSDRFSAERTGGSVSTLTIQRTQQEDSAVYLCASSMDQRGLYEQYFGPGTRLTVT.

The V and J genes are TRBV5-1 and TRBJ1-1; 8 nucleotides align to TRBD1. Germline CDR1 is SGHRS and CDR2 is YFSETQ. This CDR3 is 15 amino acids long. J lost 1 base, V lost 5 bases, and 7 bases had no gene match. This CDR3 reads CASRDRVGENTEAFF. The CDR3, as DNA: TGCGCCAGCAGGGACAGGGTAGGGGAGAACACTGAAGCTTTCTTT.

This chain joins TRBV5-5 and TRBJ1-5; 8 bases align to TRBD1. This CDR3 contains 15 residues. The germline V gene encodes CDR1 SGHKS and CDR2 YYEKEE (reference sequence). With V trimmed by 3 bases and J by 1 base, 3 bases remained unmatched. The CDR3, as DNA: TGTGCCAGCAGCTCGCAGGGGGCGAGCAATCAGCCCCAGCATTTT. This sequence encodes CASSSQGASNQPQHF.

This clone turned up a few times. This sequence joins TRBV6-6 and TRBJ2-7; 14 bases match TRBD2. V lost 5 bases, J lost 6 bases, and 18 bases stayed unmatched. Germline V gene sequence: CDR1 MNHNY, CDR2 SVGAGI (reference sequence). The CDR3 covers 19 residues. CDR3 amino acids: CASSLRPPGLAGVDPEQYF. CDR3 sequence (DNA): TGTGCCAGCAGTCTCAGACCTCCGGGACTAGCGGGAGTAGATCCCGAGCAGTACTTC.

CDR3 in DNA: TGTGCCAGCAGTAGGGGGAAATACTATGGCTACACCTTC. It codes for CASSRGKYYGYTF. The chain links TRBV27 to TRBJ1-2, with a tentative D call TRBD1 (6 bases). Germline CDR1 MNHEY, CDR2 SMNVEV (reference sequence). The length of the CDR3 is 13 residues. The ends were cut back, 5 bases at V and 3 bases at J, with 10 bases in the middle.

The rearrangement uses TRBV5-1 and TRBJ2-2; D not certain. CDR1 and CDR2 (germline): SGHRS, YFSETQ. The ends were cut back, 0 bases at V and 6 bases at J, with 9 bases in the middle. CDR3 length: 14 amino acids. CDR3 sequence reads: CASSLATDPGELFF. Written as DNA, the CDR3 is TGCGCCAGCAGCTTGGCCACAGATCCCGGGGAGCTGTTTTTT.

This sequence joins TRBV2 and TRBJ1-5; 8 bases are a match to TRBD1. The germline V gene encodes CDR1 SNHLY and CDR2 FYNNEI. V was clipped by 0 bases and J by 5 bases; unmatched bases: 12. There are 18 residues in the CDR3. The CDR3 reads CASSEALQGATRYQPQHF. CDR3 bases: TGTGCCAGCAGTGAAGCGCTTCAGGGGGCCACCAGGTATCAGCCCCAGCATTTT.

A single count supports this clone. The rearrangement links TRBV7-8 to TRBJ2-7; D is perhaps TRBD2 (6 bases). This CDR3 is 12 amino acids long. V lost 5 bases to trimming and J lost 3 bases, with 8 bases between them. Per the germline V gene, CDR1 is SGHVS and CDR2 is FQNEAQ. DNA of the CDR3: TGTGCCAGCAGCCGGGGACTCTACGAGCAGTACTTC. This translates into CASSRGLYEQYF.

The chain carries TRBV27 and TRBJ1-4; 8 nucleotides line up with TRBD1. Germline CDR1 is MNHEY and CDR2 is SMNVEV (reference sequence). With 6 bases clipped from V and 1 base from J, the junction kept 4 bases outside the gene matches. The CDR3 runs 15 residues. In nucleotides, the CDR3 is TGTGCCAGCAGGTCCACAGGGGGAACTAATGAAAAACTGTTTTTT. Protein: CASRSTGGTNEKLFF.

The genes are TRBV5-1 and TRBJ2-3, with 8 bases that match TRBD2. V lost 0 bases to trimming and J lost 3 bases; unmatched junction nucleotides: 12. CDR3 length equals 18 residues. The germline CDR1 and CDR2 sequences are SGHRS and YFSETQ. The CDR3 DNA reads TGCGCCAGCAGCTTGGCAAACAACCTAGCGGGCGTTACAGATACGCAGTATTTT. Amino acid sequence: CASSLANNLAGVTDTQYF.

Here the CDR3 DNA reads TGTGCCAGCAGTGAAACGACCCCCAGGACGCAGTATTTT. Translation: CASSETTPRTQYF. J is TRBJ2-3 and V is TRBV6-1; no firm D call. CDR1 is MNHNS, CDR2 SASEGT, per germline. Between the trimmed V and J ends, which lost 2 bases and 9 bases, there was a span of 12 bases. The CDR3 has 13 amino acids.

The CDR3 nucleotides are TGCGCCAGCAGCCCCTGGGGGGACAGGGAGTACAATGAGCAGTTCTTC. It encodes CASSPWGDREYNEQFF. The chain carries TRBV5-1 and TRBJ2-1; 9 nucleotides line up with TRBD1. V shed 4 bases and J 4 bases; nucleotides not matched to a gene: 9. CDR1 and CDR2 (germline): SGHRS, YFSETQ. The CDR3 runs 16 residues.

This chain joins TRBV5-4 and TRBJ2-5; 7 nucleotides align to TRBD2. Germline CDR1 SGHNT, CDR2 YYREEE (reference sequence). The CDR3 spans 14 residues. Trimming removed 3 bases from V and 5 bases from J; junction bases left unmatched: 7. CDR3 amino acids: CASSSRLAVETQYF. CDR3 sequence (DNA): TGTGCCAGCAGCTCGAGACTAGCTGTGGAGACCCAGTACTTC.

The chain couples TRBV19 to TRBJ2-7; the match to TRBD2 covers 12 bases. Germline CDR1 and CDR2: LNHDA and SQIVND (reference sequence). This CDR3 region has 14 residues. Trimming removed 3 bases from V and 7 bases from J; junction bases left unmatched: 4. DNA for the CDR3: TGTGCCAGTAGTATGGAACTAGCGGGAGGTGAGCAGTACTTC. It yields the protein CASSMELAGGEQYF.

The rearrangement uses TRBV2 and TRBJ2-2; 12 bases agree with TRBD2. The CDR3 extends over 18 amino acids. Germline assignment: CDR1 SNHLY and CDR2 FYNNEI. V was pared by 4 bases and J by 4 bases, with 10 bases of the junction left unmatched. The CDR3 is CASSVSSGRALGTGELFF. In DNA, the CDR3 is TGTGCCAGCAGTGTCTCTAGCGGGAGGGCCCTCGGCACCGGGGAGCTGTTTTTT.

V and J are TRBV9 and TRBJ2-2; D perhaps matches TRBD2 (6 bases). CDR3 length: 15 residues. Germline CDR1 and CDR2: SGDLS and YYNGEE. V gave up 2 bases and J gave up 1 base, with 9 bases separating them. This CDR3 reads CASSVGTLNTGELFF. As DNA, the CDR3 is TGTGCCAGCAGCGTCGGGACTTTGAACACCGGGGAGCTGTTTTTT.

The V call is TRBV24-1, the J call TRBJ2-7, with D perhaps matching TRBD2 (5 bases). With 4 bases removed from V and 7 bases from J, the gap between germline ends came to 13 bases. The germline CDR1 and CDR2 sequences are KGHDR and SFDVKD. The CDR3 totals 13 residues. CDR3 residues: CATSDHSSGEQYF. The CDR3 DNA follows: TGTGCCACCAGTGACCACTCGTCGGGAGAGCAGTACTTC.

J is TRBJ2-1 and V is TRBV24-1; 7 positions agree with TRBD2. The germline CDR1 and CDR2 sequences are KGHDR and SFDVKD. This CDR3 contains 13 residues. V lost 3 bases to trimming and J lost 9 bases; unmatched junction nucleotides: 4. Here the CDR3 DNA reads TGTGCCACCAGTGATCTCATAGCGGGTGAGCAGTTCTTC. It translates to CATSDLIAGEQFF.

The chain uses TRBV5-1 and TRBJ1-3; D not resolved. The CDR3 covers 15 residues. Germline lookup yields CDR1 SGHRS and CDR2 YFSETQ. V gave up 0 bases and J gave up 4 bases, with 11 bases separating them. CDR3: CASSLDLTIGNTIYF. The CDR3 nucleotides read TGCGCCAGCAGCTTGGACCTTACTATAGGAAACACCATATATTTT.